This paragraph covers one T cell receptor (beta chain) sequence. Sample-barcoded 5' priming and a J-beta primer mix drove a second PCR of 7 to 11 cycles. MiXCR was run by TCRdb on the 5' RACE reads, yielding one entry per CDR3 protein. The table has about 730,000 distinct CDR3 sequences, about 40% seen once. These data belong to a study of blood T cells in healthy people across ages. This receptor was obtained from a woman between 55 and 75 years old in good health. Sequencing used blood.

The CDR3 DNA reads TGCAGTGCTAGAGATCAGGGGGGCACCGGGACTGAAGCTTTCTTT. Translation: CSARDQGGTGTEAFF. J is TRBJ1-1 and V is TRBV20-1, with TRBD1 identical over 7 bases. V shed 0 bases, J shed 5 bases, and the junction held 9 bases outside the gene matches. Looked up from germline, CDR1 is DFQATT and CDR2 is SNEGSKA (reference sequence). The CDR3 runs to 15 residues.